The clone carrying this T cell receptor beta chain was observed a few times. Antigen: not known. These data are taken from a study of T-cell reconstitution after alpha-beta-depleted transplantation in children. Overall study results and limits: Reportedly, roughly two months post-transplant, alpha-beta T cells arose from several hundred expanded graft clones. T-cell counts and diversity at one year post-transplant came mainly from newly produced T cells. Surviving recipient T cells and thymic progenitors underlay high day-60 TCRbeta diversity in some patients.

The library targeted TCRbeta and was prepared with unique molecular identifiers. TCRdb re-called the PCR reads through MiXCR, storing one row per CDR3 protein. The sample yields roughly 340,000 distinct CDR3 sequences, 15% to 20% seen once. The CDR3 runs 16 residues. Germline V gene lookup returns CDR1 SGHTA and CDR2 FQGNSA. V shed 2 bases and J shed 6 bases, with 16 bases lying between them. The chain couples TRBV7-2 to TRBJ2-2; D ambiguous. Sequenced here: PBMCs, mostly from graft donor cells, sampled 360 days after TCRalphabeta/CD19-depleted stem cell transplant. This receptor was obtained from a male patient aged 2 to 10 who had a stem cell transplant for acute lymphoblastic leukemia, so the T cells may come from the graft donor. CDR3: CASSLIGPSKSGELFF. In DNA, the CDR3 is TGTGCCAGCAGCTTAATTGGCCCTAGTAAATCCGGGGAGCTGTTTTTT.